A single sample gave rise to the 32 T cell receptor beta chains below, sequenced in a study of blood T cell repertoires in COVID-19 (dated by TCRdb to about 2020). The method was the immunoSEQ multiplex PCR assay. The table was pulled from immuneACCESS by TCRdb, which kept in-frame rearrangements only. Such tables lose some clones; where checked, under half of the loss comes from unresolved V genes, and the rest has no known cause. The sample table lists under 250,000 clones, approximately 78% of them with a count of one. Less than 6% of the sample belongs to the ten largest clones. Sequenced sample: peripheral blood. The receptor source for this set is a woman in her 70s with COVID-19, enrolled during active disease.

V gene TRBV9 combines with J gene TRBJ1-1, with 7 bases matching TRBD1. With V trimmed by 3 bases and J by 9 bases, 5 bases remained unmatched. The CDR3 length is 12 residues. The germline V gene has CDR1 SGDLS and CDR2 YYNGEE. CDR3 amino acids: CASSADRDQAFF. CDR3 in DNA: TGTGCCAGCAGCGCCGACAGGGATCAAGCTTTCTTT.

The chain has TRBV2 and TRBJ2-5, with TRBD2 identical over 8 bases. The CDR3 contains 14 residues. Germline CDR1 is SNHLY and CDR2 is FYNNEI. The V gene end was trimmed by 6 bases and the J gene end by 4 bases; junction bases not matched to a gene: 7. CDR3 residues: CASSLLLAGETQYF. DNA for the CDR3: TGTGCCAGCAGCCTCCTTCTAGCGGGAGAGACCCAGTACTTC.

This chain links TRBV5-5 with TRBJ2-1; 14 nucleotides line up with TRBD2. The CDR3 covers 16 residues. V shed 4 bases and J 4 bases; nucleotides not matched to a gene: 4. The V gene's germline CDR1 is SGHKS and CDR2 YYEKEE (reference sequence). CDR3 in amino acids: CASSPGLAGEYNEQFF. The CDR3 DNA follows: TGTGCCAGCAGCCCGGGACTAGCGGGAGAATACAATGAGCAGTTCTTC.

CDR3 nucleotides: TGTGCCAGTAAAACGGAGGGAGGACAGGGCCCCAACTATGGCTACACCTTC. Protein sequence: CASKTEGGQGPNYGYTF. The chain carries TRBV19 and TRBJ1-2, with TRBD1 identical over 8 bases. This CDR3 spans 17 amino acids. Per germline, CDR1 LNHDA and CDR2 SQIVND (reference sequence). After removal of 7 bases from V and 2 bases from J, the junction contained 15 bases not matched to a gene.

This rearrangement joins TRBV29-1 to TRBJ1-2, with 10 bases lining up with TRBD1. The length of the CDR3 is 18 residues. In germline, CDR1 is SQVTM, CDR2 ANQGSEA. V was clipped by 1 base and J by 2 bases; unmatched bases: 13. The CDR3 here is CSVEAMRGTGDQNYGYTF. CDR3 DNA: TGCAGCGTTGAAGCCATGAGGGGGACAGGGGACCAAAACTATGGCTACACCTTC.

J is TRBJ2-6 and V is TRBV5-1, with D possibly TRBD2 on 6 matching bases. The germline gives CDR1 SGHRS, CDR2 YFSETQ. The CDR3 has 14 residues. The V end was cut by 7 bases, the J end by 2 bases, with 10 bases between. CDR3 DNA: TGCGCCAGCTTGCGGGACCCTGGGGCCAACGTCCTGACTTTC. It specifies CASLRDPGANVLTF.

V gene TRBV7-3 combines with J gene TRBJ2-3; D unresolved. This CDR3 is 13 amino acids long. The germline V gene encodes CDR1 SGHTA and CDR2 FQGTGA. V gave up 1 base and J gave up 6 bases, with 8 bases separating them. The chain's CDR3 is CASSLSGPDTQYF. CDR3 DNA sequence: TGTGCCAGCAGCTTAAGTGGGCCCGATACGCAGTATTTT.

The V gene is TRBV6-5, the J gene TRBJ2-7; 9 bases are shared with TRBD1. Trimming at V came to 0 bases and at J to 3 bases, leaving 3 bases not matched to a gene. Germline CDR1 is MNHEY and CDR2 is SVGAGI. There are 15 residues in the CDR3. For the CDR3, the DNA is TGTGCCAGCAGTTACTCGACAGGGGGGTTCTACGAGCAGTACTTC. Amino acids: CASSYSTGGFYEQYF.

This chain joins TRBV6-1 and TRBJ1-5; TRBD1 might be the D (5 bases). The CDR3 consists of 16 residues. Trimming stripped 1 base from V and 1 base from J, with 11 bases between. Germline lookup yields CDR1 MNHNS and CDR2 SASEGT. The chain's CDR3 is CASSEVAGWSNQPQHF. CDR3 DNA: TGTGCCAGCAGTGAAGTGGCAGGGTGGAGCAATCAGCCCCAGCATTTT.

This CDR3 is CASRGTSDREQYF. The CDR3 bases are TGTGCCAGCAGAGGGACTAGCGATCGCGAGCAGTACTTC. The chain carries TRBV27 and TRBJ2-7, with TRBD2 matching over 10 bases. The CDR3 has 13 residues. CDR1 is MNHEY, CDR2 SMNVEV, per germline (reference sequence). Trimming at V came to 6 bases and at J to 6 bases, leaving 5 bases not matched to a gene.

V is TRBV5-6 and J is TRBJ2-1; 7 positions match TRBD1. J gave up 8 bases and V 2 bases, and 10 bases lay outside the gene matches. The CDR3 runs 15 residues. In germline, CDR1 is SGHDT, CDR2 YYEEEE. As DNA, the CDR3 is TGTGCCAGCAGCTTAAGAACAGGGGTGAGCGATGAGCAGTTCTTC. It codes for CASSLRTGVSDEQFF.

This chain links TRBV7-2 with TRBJ2-7, with D maybe TRBD2 (6 bases). Germline CDR1 reads SGHTA; CDR2 reads FQGNSA. The V end lost 1 base, the J end lost 6 bases, and 13 bases lay between the germline ends. The CDR3 totals 14 residues. Here the CDR3 reads CASSLGGRIFEQYF. DNA for the CDR3: TGTGCCAGCAGCTTAGGGGGGAGGATCTTCGAGCAGTACTTC.

The rearrangement joins TRBV28 to TRBJ2-7; no reliable D call. The germline V gene encodes CDR1 MDHEN and CDR2 SYDVKM. V was cut by 8 bases and J by 2 bases, with 4 bases left in between. The CDR3 is 10 residues long. CDR3 loop: CASGPYEQYF. The CDR3 bases are TGTGCCAGCGGCCCCTACGAGCAGTACTTC.

V is TRBV10-1 and J is TRBJ2-7, with 8 bases that match TRBD2. J was trimmed by 0 bases and V by 0 bases; bases with no gene match: 10. Germline V gene data show CDR1 as WNHNN and CDR2 as SYGVQD (reference sequence). CDR3 length equals 18 residues. The CDR3 coding sequence is TGCGCCAGCAGTGAGTCCTCGGCTAGCGGGTTGGACTCCTACGAGCAGTACTTC. Its translation: CASSESSASGLDSYEQYF.

This clone appeared once. The rearrangement links TRBV3-1 (or the pseudogene TRBV3-2) to TRBJ2-7, with 7 bases matching TRBD1. The CDR3 is 16 amino acids. The trim removed 3 bases at V and 3 bases at J, leaving 11 bases unmatched. The germline gives CDR1 LGHDT, CDR2 YNNKEL (reference sequence). The CDR3 DNA is TGTGCCAGCAGCCAGACACCGGGACAGCAGGTCTACGAGCAGTACTTC. Amino acids: CASSQTPGQQVYEQYF.

This clone was observed a handful of times. V and J are TRBV6-5 and TRBJ2-1; 8 positions agree with TRBD1. This CDR3 region has 15 residues. V was pared by 3 bases and J by 7 bases, with 8 bases of the junction left unmatched. Germline loops: CDR1 MNHEY, CDR2 SVGAGI. This CDR3 is CASSYSGQGWNEQFF. CDR3 in DNA: TGTGCCAGCAGTTATAGTGGACAGGGATGGAATGAGCAGTTCTTC.

This clone was seen more than once but under ten times. This chain uses TRBV7-2 with TRBJ1-5; unclear D gene. Trimming took 1 base from V and 5 from J, leaving 6 bases between them. The CDR3 extends over 13 amino acids. Germline V gene sequence: CDR1 SGHTA, CDR2 FQGNSA. The CDR3 here is CASSLDEDQPQHF. CDR3 DNA: TGTGCCAGCAGCTTAGACGAGGATCAGCCCCAGCATTTT. Full variable domain (rest looked up from reference TRBV7-2 and TRBJ1-5): GAGVSQSPSNKVTEKGKDVELRCDPISGHTALYWYRQSLGQGLEFLIYFQGNSAPDKSGLPSDRFSAERTGGSVSTLTIQRTQQEDSAVYLCASSLDEDQPQHFGDGTRLSIL.

The chain combines TRBV30 with TRBJ2-2, with TRBD2 as a possible D gene (6 bases). This CDR3 has 15 amino acids. V lost 3 bases and J 1 base, leaving 12 bases between the germline ends. Germline lookup yields CDR1 GTSNPN and CDR2 SVGIG (reference sequence). The DNA for the CDR3 is TGTGCCTGGAGAAGTACAGCGGGGAACACCGGGGAGCTGTTTTTT. As protein: CAWRSTAGNTGELFF.

The chain joins TRBV28 to TRBJ1-5; D possibly corresponds to TRBD1 (5 bases). This CDR3 has 18 amino acids. The ends were cut back, 6 bases at V and 4 bases at J, with 25 bases in the middle. CDR1 is MDHEN, CDR2 SYDVKM, per germline. In nucleotides, the CDR3 is TGTGCCAGCAGACGACCTACCGGGGGGTCCCTAGGGAATCAGCCCCAGCATTTT. Its translation: CASRRPTGGSLGNQPQHF.

CDR3 sequence reads: CASSQAAGHDQPQHF. The CDR3 DNA reads TGTGCCAGCAGCCAGGCGGCAGGGCACGATCAGCCCCAGCATTTT. The chain employs TRBV3-1 (or the pseudogene TRBV3-2) and TRBJ1-5; tentative D call: TRBD1 (5 bases). The CDR3 runs 15 residues. Trimming shortened V by 3 bases and J by 5 bases, and 14 bases separated the two germline ends. Germline loops: CDR1 LGHDT, CDR2 YNNKEL (reference sequence).

This chain uses TRBV30 with TRBJ1-4; TRBD1 might be the D (6 bases). CDR1 and CDR2 from the germline V gene are GTSNPN and SVGIG (reference sequence). The CDR3 length is 14 residues. Trimming removed 5 bases from V and 5 bases from J, with 15 bases in between. The CDR3 region is CAWASGGANEKLFF. The DNA for the CDR3 is TGTGCCTGGGCTTCGGGGGGCGCAAATGAAAAACTGTTTTTT.

In this sample, this clone turned up many times. This chain connects TRBV3-1 (or the pseudogene TRBV3-2) to TRBJ2-2; D is perhaps TRBD2 (6 bases). The CDR3 totals 16 residues. V was pared by 2 bases and J by 1 base, with 11 bases between. Germline-derived CDR1 and CDR2 are LGHDT and YNNKEL (reference sequence). The CDR3 nucleotides are TGTGCCAGCAGCCAATATGGGACTGGGAACACCGGGGAGCTGTTTTTT. Its translation: CASSQYGTGNTGELFF.

The chain employs TRBV5-1 and TRBJ2-2; 9 bases are a match to TRBD1. The CDR3 is made up of 16 amino acids. CDR1 and CDR2 from the germline V gene are SGHRS and YFSETQ. J was trimmed by 5 bases and V by 5 bases; bases with no gene match: 10. This CDR3 reads CASSQLTGTGTGELFF. In DNA form, the CDR3 reads TGCGCCAGCAGTCAATTGACCGGGACAGGGACCGGGGAGCTGTTTTTT. Looking up the rest from reference TRBV5-1 and TRBJ2-2 gives the full variable domain: KAGVTQTPRYLIKTRGQQVTLSCSPISGHRSVSWYQQTPGQGLQFLFEYFSETQRNKGNFPGRFSGRQFSNSRSEMNVSTLELGDSALYLCASSQLTGTGTGELFFGEGSRLTVL.

The rearrangement joins TRBV27 to TRBJ1-6, with D tentatively TRBD1 (5 bases). Trimming took 5 bases from V and 7 from J, leaving 15 bases between them. Looked up from germline, CDR1 is MNHEY and CDR2 is SMNVEV (reference sequence). The CDR3 extends over 15 amino acids. The CDR3 region is CASSLPPGRNSPLHF. The DNA for the CDR3 is TGTGCCAGCAGTCTCCCCCCAGGGCGGAATTCACCCCTCCACTTT.

This clone came up a few times. The chain carries TRBV4-2 and TRBJ1-6; D possibly corresponds to TRBD1 (6 bases). Germline CDR1 and CDR2: LGHNA and YNFKEQ. The V end lost 5 bases, the J end lost 7 bases, and 12 bases lay between the germline ends. The CDR3 totals 14 residues. DNA for the CDR3: TGTGCCAGCAGCGGGGCGGGGGCAAATTCACCCCTCCACTTT. It translates to CASSGAGANSPLHF.

V is TRBV5-5 and J is TRBJ2-2, with TRBD2 matching 11 bases. This CDR3 has 18 amino acids. Looked up from germline, CDR1 is SGHKS and CDR2 is YYEKEE (reference sequence). J was trimmed by 5 bases and V by 4 bases; bases with no gene match: 13. In nucleotides, the CDR3 is TGTGCCAGCAGCGGCGGGACTAGCGGTAGCGGGCATACCGGGGAGCTGTTTTTT. It yields the protein CASSGGTSGSGHTGELFF.

The CDR3 DNA is TGTGCCAGCACCCTAATTGACAGGAACACCGGGGAGCTGTTTTTT. It codes for CASTLIDRNTGELFF. The chain joins TRBV7-6 to TRBJ2-2, with a weak D call TRBD1 (5 bases). Germline CDR1 reads SGHVS; CDR2 reads FNYEAQ. V lost 7 bases to trimming and J lost 1 base, with 13 bases between them. The CDR3 has 15 amino acids.

V and J are TRBV7-2 and TRBJ2-3; 8 nucleotides line up with TRBD2. Trimming cost V 4 bases and J 4 bases; bases outside gene matches: 7. From germline, CDR1 is SGHTA and CDR2 FQGNSA. CDR3 length: 15 residues. The CDR3 region is CASSSWTSRADTQYF. CDR3 nucleotides: TGTGCCAGCAGCTCGTGGACTAGCAGGGCAGATACGCAGTATTTT.

The table lists this clone with a few counts. The chain links TRBV29-1 to TRBJ1-1, with D hard to call. Trimming left V 8 bases short and J 4 bases short, with 17 bases between. Germline CDR1 SQVTM, CDR2 ANQGSEA. The CDR3 runs to 13 residues. CDR3 nucleotide sequence: TGCAGCTCCTCCCAAAGCGGGAGCACTGAAGCTTTCTTT. Translating gives CSSSQSGSTEAFF.

The chain combines TRBV4-3 with TRBJ2-2; 9 positions match TRBD2. The V gene's germline CDR1 is LGHNA and CDR2 YSLEER. V was clipped by 0 bases and J by 7 bases; unmatched bases: 12. This CDR3 contains 18 residues. Here the CDR3 reads CASSQDRMGLARGGELFF. For the CDR3, the DNA is TGCGCCAGCAGCCAAGATCGAATGGGACTAGCAAGGGGCGGGGAGCTGTTTTTT.

The genes are TRBV14 and TRBJ2-3; the match to TRBD2 covers 7 bases. This CDR3 is 20 amino acids long. Germline V gene data show CDR1 as SGHDN and CDR2 as FVKESK. Trimming removed 0 bases from V and 5 bases from J; junction bases left unmatched: 20. In DNA, the CDR3 is TGTGCCAGCAGCCAAGATCCATGGAAATGGGAGGGATCAGGACAAGATACGCAGTATTTT. It encodes CASSQDPWKWEGSGQDTQYF.

As to this clone: One end of the junction varies from germline; a read error may be responsible. The chain is built from TRBV5-1 and TRBJ2-2, with D possibly TRBD1 on 6 matching bases. Germline V CDR1 and CDR2: SGHRS, YFSETQ. The CDR3 has 16 residues. CDR3 bases: TGCGCCAGCAGCTTGGATTTAAGGGGGAACGCCGGGGAGCTGTTTTTT. Protein sequence: CASSLDLRGNAGELFF. Supplemented by reference TRBV5-1 and TRBJ2-2, the full variable domain reads KAGVTQTPRYLIKTRGQQVTLSCSPISGHRSVSWYQQTPGQGLQFLFEYFSETQRNKGNFPGRFSGRQFSNSRSEMNVSTLELGDSALYLCASSLDLRGNAGELFFGEGSRLTVL.